A single sample is the source of the 2 T cell receptor beta chains below, sequenced in a study of blood T cell repertoires in COVID-19. Profiled with immunoSEQ multiplex PCR; TCRdb holds only in-frame clones, not every one. The data show about 300,000 clones, with about 90% seen just once and about 1.6% held by the top ten. The sample was peripheral blood. All receptors derive from a woman in her thirties or forties who had recovered from COVID-19.

This chain links TRBV5-4 with TRBJ1-1, with D perhaps matching TRBD1 (6 bases). Germline CDR1 is SGHNT and CDR2 is YYREEE (reference sequence). V gave up 4 bases and J gave up 2 bases, with 21 bases separating them. The CDR3 consists of 17 residues. The CDR3 is CASSPKNRDNRNTEAFF. CDR3 coding DNA: TGTGCCAGCAGCCCTAAGAACCGGGACAACAGAAACACTGAAGCTTTCTTT.

The chain combines TRBV7-2 with TRBJ2-2; D may be TRBD1 (5 bases). This CDR3 has 15 residues. Trimming took off 3 bases at V and 0 bases at J, with 8 bases between the two ends. In germline, CDR1 is SGHTA, CDR2 FQGNSA. The CDR3: CASSLDNANTGELFF. CDR3 nucleotides: TGTGCCAGCAGCTTGGACAATGCGAACACCGGGGAGCTGTTTTTT.